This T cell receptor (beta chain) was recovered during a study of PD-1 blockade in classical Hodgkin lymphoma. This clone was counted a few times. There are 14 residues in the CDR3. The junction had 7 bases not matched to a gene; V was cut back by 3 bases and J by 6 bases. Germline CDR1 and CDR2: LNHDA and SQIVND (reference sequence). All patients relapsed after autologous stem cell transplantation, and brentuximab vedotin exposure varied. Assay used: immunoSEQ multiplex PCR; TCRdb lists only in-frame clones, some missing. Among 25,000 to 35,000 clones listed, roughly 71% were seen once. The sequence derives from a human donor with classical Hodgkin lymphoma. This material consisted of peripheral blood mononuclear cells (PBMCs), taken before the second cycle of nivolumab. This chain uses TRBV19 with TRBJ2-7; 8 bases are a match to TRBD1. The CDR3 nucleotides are TGTGCCAGTAGTATGGTCCAGGGGGCAGGCGAGCAGTACTTC. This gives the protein CASSMVQGAGEQYF.